This TCR beta chain derives from a study of CD8+CD57+ T cells in acquired aplastic anemia. Overall study context: When averaged, DNA from sorted CD4+ and CD8+ cells came to 3.2 ug.

Overall study results and limits: Controls and patients did not differ significantly in CD8+ Simpson's diversity. Comparison of patients with controls identified about 27 shared CD8+ CDR3 sequences.

Trimming took off 0 bases at V and 1 base at J, with 7 bases between the two ends. CDR3 size: 15 residues. Germline CDR1 is SGDLS and CDR2 is YYNGEE. This clonotype was observed many times. Its antigen is undetermined. The template for TCR beta VDJ and CDR3 sequence profiling was genomic DNA. TCRdb analysed the reads with MiXCR anew, one entry per CDR3 protein. Here the sample spans 120,000 or so distinct CDR3 sequences, around 46% being singletons. This TCR was sampled from a human donor in good health, serving as a control. This chain joins TRBV9 and TRBJ2-2; D unclear. The sequenced material came from sorted CD4+, CD8+, or CD8+CD57+ T cells (not recorded which) from PBMCs. CDR3 sequence: CASSVVPENTGELFF. The DNA for the CDR3 is TGTGCCAGCAGCGTAGTGCCCGAGAACACCGGGGAGCTGTTTTTT.